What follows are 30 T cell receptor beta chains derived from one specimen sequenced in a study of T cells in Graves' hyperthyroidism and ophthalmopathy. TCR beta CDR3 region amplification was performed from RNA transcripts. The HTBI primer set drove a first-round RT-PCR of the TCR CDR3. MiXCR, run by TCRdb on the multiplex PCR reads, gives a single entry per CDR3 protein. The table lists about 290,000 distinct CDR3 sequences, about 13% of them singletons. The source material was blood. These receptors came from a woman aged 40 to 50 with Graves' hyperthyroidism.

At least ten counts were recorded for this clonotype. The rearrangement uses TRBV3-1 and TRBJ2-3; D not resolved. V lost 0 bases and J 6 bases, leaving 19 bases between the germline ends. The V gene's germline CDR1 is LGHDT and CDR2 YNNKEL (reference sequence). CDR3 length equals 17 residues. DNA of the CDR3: TGTGCCAGCAGCCAAGATCGAGGAACGTTAACTGCGGATACGCAGTATTTT. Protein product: CASSQDRGTLTADTQYF.

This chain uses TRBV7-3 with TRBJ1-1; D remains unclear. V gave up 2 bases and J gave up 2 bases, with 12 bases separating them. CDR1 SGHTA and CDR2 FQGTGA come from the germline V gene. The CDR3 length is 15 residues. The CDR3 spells CASSLLAEGNTEAFF. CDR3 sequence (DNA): TGTGCCAGCAGCTTATTGGCCGAGGGAAACACTGAAGCTTTCTTT.

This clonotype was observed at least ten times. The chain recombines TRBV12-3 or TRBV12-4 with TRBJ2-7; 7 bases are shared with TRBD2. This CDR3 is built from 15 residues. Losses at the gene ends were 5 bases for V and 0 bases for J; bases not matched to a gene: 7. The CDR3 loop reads CASSRAGYLSYEQYF. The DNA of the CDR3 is TGTGCCAGCAGTCGAGCGGGATATCTCTCCTACGAGCAGTACTTC.

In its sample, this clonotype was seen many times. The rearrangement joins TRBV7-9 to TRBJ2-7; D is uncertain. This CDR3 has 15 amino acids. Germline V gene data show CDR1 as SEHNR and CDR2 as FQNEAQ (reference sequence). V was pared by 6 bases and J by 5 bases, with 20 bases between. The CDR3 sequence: CASSLARAPWDEQYF. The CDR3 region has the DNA TGTGCCAGCAGTCTGGCCCGGGCCCCATGGGACGAGCAGTACTTC.

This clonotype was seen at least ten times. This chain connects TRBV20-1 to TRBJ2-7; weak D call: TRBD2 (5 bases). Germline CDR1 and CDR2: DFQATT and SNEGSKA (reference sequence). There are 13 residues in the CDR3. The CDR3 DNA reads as TGCAGCCCAAGACTACCGAGCTCCTACGAGCAGTACTTC. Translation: CSPRLPSSYEQYF.

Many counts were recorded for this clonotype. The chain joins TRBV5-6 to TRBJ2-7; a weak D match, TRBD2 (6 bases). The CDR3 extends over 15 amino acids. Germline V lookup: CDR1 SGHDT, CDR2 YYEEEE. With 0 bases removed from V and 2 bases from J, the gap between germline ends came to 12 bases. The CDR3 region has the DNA TGTGCCAGCAGCTTGGGGGGGACTGTCGCCTACGAGCAGTACTTC. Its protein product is CASSLGGTVAYEQYF.

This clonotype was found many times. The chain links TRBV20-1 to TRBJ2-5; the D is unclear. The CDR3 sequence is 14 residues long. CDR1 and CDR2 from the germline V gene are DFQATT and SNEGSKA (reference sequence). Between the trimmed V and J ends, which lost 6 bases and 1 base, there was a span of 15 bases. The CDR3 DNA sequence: TGCAGTGCGGCCGGATCGGCTACCCAAGAGACCCAGTACTTC. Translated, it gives CSAAGSATQETQYF.

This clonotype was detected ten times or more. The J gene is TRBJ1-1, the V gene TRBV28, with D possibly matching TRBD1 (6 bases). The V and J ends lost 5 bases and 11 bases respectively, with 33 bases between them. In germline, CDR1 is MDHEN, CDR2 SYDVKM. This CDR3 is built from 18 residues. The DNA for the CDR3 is TGTGCCAGCAGTCCCCATCTTGCCCGGGAAGCAGGGGTGAATAAGGCTTTCTTT. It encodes CASSPHLAREAGVNKAFF.

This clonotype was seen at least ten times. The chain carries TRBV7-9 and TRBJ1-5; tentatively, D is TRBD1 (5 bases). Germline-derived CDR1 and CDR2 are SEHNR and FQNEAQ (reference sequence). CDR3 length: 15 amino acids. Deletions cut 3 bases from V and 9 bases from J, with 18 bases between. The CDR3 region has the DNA TGTGCCAGCAGCTTTGGTCAGGGCCATGAGGGGCCCCAGCATTTT. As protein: CASSFGQGHEGPQHF.

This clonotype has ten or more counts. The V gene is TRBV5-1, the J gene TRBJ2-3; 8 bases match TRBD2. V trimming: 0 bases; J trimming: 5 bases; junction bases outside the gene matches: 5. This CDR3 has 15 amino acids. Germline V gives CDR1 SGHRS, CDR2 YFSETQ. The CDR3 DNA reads TGCGCCAGCAGCTTGGCCGCGGGAGGCGGAGATACGCAGTATTTT. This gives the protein CASSLAAGGGDTQYF.

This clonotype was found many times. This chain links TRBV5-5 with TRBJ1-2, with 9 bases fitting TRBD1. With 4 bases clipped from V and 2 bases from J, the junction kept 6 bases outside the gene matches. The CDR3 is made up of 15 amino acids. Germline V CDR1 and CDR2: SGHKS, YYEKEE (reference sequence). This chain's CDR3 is CASSGAGQGNYGYTF. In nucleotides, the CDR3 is TGTGCCAGCAGCGGGGCGGGACAGGGAAACTATGGCTACACCTTC.

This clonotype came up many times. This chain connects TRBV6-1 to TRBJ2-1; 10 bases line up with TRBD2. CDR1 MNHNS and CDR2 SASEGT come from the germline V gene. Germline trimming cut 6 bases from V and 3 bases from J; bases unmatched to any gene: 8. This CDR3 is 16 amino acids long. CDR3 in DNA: TGTGCCAGCAGACTTCTAGCGGGAGAGCACTACAATGAGCAGTTCTTC. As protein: CASRLLAGEHYNEQFF.

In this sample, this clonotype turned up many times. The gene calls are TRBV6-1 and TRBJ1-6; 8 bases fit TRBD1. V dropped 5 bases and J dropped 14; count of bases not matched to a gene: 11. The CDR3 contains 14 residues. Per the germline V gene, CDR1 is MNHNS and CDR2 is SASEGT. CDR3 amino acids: CASSSRPGTGSLHF. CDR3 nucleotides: TGTGCCAGCAGTTCTCGTCCCGGGACAGGTTCCCTCCACTTT.

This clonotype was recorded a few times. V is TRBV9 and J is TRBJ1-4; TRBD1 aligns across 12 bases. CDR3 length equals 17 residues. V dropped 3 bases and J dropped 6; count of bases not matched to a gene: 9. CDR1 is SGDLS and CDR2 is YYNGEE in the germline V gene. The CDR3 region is CASSAGTGGTLDEKLFF. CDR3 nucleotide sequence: TGTGCCAGCAGCGCCGGGACAGGGGGCACCTTGGATGAAAAACTGTTTTTT. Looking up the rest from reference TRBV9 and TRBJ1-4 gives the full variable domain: DSGVTQTPKHLITATGQRVTLRCSPRSGDLSVYWYQQSLDQGLQFLIQYYNGEERAKGNILERFSAQQFPDLHSELNLSSLELGDSALYFCASSAGTGGTLDEKLFFGSGTQLSVL.

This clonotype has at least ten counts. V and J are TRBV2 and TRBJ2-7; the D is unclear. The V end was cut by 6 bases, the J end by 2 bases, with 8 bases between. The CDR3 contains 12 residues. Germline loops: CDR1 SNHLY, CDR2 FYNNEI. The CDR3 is CASRKDTYEQYF. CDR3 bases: TGTGCCAGCAGAAAAGATACCTACGAGCAGTACTTC.

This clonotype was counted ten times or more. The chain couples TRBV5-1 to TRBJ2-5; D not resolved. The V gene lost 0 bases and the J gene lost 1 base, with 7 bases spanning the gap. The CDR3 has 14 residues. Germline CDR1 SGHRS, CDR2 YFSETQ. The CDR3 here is CASSLETLQETQYF. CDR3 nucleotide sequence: TGCGCCAGCAGCTTGGAGACTCTCCAAGAGACCCAGTACTTC.

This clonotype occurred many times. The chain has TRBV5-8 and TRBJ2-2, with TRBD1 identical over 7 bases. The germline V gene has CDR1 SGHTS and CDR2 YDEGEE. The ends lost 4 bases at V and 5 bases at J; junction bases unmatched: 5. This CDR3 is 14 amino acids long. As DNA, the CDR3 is TGTGCCAGCAGCGGAGGACAGGATACCGGGGAGCTGTTTTTT. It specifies CASSGGQDTGELFF.

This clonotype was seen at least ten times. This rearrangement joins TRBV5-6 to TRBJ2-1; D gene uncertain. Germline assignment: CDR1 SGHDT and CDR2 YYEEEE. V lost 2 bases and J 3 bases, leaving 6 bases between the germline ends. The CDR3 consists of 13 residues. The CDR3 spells CASSLENYNEQFF. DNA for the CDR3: TGTGCCAGCAGCTTAGAGAACTACAATGAGCAGTTCTTC.

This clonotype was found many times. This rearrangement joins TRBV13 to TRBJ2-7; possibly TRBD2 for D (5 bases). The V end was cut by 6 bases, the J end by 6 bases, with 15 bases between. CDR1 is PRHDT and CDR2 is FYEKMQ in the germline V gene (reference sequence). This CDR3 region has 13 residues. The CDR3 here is CASRYYTRAEQYF. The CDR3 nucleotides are TGTGCCAGCAGATACTATACGAGGGCCGAGCAGTACTTC. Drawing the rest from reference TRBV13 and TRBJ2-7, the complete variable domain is AAGVIQSPRHLIKEKRETATLKCYPIPRHDTVYWYQQGPGQDPQFLISFYEKMQSDKGSIPDRFSAQQFSDYHSELNMSSLELGDSALYFCASRYYTRAEQYFGPGTRLTVT.

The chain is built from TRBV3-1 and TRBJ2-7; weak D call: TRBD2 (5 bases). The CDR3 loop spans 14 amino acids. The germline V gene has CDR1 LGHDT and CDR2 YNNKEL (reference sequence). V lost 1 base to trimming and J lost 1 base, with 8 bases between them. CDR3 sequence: CASSQGGRSYEQYF. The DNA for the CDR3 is TGTGCCAGCAGCCAAGGAGGGCGGTCCTACGAGCAGTACTTC.

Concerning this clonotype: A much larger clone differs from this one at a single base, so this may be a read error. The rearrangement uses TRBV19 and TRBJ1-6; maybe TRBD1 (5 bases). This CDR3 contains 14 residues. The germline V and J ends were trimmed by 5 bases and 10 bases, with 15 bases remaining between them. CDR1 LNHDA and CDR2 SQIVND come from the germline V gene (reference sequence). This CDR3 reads CASSRMDKGSPLHF. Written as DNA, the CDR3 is TGTGCCAGTAGTCGAATGGACAAGGGGTCACCCCTCCACTTT.

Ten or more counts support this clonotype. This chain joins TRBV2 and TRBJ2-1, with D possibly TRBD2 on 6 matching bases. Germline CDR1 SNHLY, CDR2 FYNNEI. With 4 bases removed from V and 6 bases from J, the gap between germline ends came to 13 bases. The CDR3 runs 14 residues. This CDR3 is CASSVAEGGNEQFF. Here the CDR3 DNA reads TGTGCCAGCAGTGTAGCGGAAGGAGGCAATGAGCAGTTCTTC.

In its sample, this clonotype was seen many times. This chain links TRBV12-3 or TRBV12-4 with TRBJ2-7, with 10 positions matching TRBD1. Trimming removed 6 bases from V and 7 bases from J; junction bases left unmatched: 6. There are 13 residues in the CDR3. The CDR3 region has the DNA TGTGCCAGCAGCTGGGACAGGGGTGGGGAGCAGTACTTC. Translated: CASSWDRGGEQYF.

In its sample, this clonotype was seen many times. CDR3 sequence (DNA): TGTGCCAGCAGCCCATTAACAGGGGGCGCTTCCGTCGAGCAGTACTTC. Translated, it gives CASSPLTGGASVEQYF. This chain joins TRBV3-1 and TRBJ2-7; 9 bases agree with TRBD1. The trim removed 4 bases at V and 6 bases at J, leaving 13 bases unmatched. This CDR3 comprises 16 residues. The germline CDR1 and CDR2 sequences are LGHDT and YNNKEL (reference sequence).

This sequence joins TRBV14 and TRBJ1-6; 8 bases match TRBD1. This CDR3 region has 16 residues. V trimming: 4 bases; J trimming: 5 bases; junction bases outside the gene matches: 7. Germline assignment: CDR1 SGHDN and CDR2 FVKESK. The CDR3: CASSLLRTGNNSPLHF. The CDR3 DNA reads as TGTGCCAGCAGCCTTCTCCGGACAGGGAATAATTCACCCCTCCACTTT.

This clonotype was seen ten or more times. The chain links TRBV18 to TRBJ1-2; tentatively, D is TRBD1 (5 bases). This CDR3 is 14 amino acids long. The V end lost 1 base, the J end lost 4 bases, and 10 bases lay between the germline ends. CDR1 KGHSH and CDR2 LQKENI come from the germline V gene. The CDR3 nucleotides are TGTGCCAGCTCACCACTGGAGGGGTTCTATGGCTACACCTTC. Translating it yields CASSPLEGFYGYTF.

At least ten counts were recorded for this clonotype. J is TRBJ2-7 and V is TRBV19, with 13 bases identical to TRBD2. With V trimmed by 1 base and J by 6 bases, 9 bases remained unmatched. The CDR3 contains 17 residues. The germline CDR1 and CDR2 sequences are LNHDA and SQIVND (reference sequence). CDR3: CASSIGGMGLAGTEQYF. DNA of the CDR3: TGTGCCAGTAGTATAGGGGGAATGGGACTAGCGGGAACCGAGCAGTACTTC.

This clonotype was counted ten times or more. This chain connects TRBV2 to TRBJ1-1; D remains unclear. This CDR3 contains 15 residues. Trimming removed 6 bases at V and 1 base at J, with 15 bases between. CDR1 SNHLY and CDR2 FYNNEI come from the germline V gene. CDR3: CASRTDEGGNTEAFF. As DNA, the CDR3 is TGTGCCAGCAGGACCGACGAGGGAGGGAACACTGAAGCTTTCTTT.

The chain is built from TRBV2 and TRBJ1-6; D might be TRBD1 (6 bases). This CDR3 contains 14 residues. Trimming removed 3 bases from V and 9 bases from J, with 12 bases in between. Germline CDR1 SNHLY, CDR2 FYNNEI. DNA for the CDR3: TGTGCCAGCAGTGACTCGGGGGCAGCTTCACCCCTCCACTTT. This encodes CASSDSGAASPLHF.

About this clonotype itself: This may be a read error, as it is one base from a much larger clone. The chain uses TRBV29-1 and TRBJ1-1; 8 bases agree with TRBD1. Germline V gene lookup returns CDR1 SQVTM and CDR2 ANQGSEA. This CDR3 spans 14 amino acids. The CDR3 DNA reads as TGCAACGGTATTCGAAATACAGGGGGCACTGAAGCTTTCTTT. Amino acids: CNGIRNTGGTEAFF.